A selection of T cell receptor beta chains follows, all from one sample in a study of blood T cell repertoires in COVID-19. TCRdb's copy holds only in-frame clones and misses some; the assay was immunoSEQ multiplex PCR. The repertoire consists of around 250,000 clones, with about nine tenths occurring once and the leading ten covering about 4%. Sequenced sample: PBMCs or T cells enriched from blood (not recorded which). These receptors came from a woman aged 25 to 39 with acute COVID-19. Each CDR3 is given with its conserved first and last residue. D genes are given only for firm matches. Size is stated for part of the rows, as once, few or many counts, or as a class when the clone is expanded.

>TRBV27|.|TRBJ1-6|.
TGTGCCACCGCCGGTAGTTTAGTTTCACCCCTCCACTTT
CATAGSLVSPLHF
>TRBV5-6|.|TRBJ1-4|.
TGTGCCAGCAGCTCCACCCGACTGGCGGGAGAAAAACTGTTTTTT
CASSSTRLAGEKLFF
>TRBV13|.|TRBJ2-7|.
TGTGCCAGCAGCTTAGGAGACAGGTACTACGAGCAGTACTTC
CASSLGDRYYEQYF
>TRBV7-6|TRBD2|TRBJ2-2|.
TGTGCCAGCAGCCCTGGACTAGCGGGAGAGACCGGGGAGCTGTTTTTT
CASSPGLAGETGELFF
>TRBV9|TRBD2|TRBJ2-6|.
TGTGCCAGCAGCGTAAGTTCTCGTCCGATACCTGGGGGGGACTCTGGGGCCAACGTCCTGACTTTC
CASSVSSRPIPGGDSGANVLTF
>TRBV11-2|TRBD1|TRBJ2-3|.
TGTGCCAGCAGCAACCGGGACAGGGGGCATGATACGCAGTATTTT
CASSNRDRGHDTQYF
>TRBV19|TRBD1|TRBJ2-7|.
TGTGCCAGTAGGAAGGGTAAGGGACAGGGCTACGAGCAGTACTTC
CASRKGKGQGYEQYF
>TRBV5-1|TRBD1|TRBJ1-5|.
TGCGCCAGCAGCTTGAGACAGGGGGCGCGACAGCCCCAGCATTTT
CASSLRQGARQPQHF
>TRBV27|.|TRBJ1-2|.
TGTGCCAGCATTAGATATGCGGGGGGCACGAACTATGGCTACACCTTC
CASIRYAGGTNYGYTF
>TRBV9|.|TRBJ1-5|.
TGTGCCAGCAGCGTAGGGGCAGGGAATCAGCCCCAGCATTTT
CASSVGAGNQPQHF
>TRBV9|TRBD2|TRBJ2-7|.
TGTGCCAGCAGCGTAGAAGGACTAGCGAGCGAGCAGTACTTC
CASSVEGLASEQYF
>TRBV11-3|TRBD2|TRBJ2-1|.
TGTGCCAGCAGCTTGGGAGGGTACAATGAGCAGTTCTTC
CASSLGGYNEQFF
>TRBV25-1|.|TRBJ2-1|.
TGTGCCAGCAGTGAATCCGAGGGCCGGGAGCAGTTCTTC
CASSESEGREQFF
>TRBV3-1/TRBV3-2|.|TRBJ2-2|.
TGTGCCAGCAGCCAAGATCCTGGCGGCCTAGCGTCCGGGGAGCTGTTTTTT
CASSQDPGGLASGELFF
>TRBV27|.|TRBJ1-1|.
TGTGCCAGCAGTTTACAATCGGGATTGGACGCTTTCTTT
CASSLQSGLDAFF
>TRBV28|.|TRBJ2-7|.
TGTGCCAGCAATGGGGAGGTTATATCCTACGAGCAGTACTTC
CASNGEVISYEQYF
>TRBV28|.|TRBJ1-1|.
TGTGCCAGCAGTCCCACCACGTTGGTAGGGGCGACTGAAGCTTTCTTT
CASSPTTLVGATEAFF
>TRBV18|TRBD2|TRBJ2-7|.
TGTGCCAGCTCACCAGCGAGCGGGACTGTCGAGCAGTACTTC
CASSPASGTVEQYF
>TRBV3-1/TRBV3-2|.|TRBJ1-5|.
TGTGCCAGCAGTCTCACAGAGACCAATCAGCCCCAGCATTTT
CASSLTETNQPQHF
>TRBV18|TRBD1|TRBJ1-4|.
TGTGCCAGCTCCACAGGGGGTAATGAAAAACTGTTTTTT
CASSTGGNEKLFF
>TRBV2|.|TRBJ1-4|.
TGTGCCAGCAGTCAGGAGGTTAATGAAAAACTGTTTTTT
CASSQEVNEKLFF
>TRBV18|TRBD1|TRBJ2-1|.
TGTGCCAGCTCACCACCGAGGGACAGGTCTTACAATGAGCAGTTCTTC
CASSPPRDRSYNEQFF
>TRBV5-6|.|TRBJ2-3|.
TGTGCCAGCAGCTTGTGGGGTAGCGGTCCTAGCACAGATACGCAGTATTTT
CASSLWGSGPSTDTQYF
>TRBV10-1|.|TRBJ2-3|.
TGCGCCAGCAGTGAGTCCCGACTTGGACTTCAATCAGATACGCAGTATTTT
CASSESRLGLQSDTQYF
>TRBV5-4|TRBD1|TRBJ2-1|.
TGTGCCAGCAGCTTGAAGGGGGCAAATGAGCAGTTCTTC
CASSLKGANEQFF
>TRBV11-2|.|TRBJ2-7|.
TGTGCCAGCAGCTCCTCAGACAGCCCTACCTACGAGCAGTACTTC
CASSSSDSPTYEQYF
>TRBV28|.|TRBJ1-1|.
TGTGCCAGCAGTTTATATAGCCAGAACACTGAAGCTTTCTTT
CASSLYSQNTEAFF
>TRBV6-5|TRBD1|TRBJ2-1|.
TGTGCCAGCAGCCAAGGACAGGGGGCGGGAAATGAGCAGTTCTTC
CASSQGQGAGNEQFF
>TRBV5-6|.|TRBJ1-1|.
TGTGCCAGCAGCTTCCCCCAGCGGGACACTGAAGCTTTCTTT
CASSFPQRDTEAFF
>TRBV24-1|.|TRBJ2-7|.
TGTGCCACCAGTGATGGGGCAGGGGCCTACGAGCAGTACTTC
CATSDGAGAYEQYF
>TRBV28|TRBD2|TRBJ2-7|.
TGTGCCAGCAGAGAGCCGGGACTAGCGGATTACTCCTACGAGCAGTACTTC
CASREPGLADYSYEQYF
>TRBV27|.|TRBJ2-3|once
TGTGCCAGCAGTTTAGGGCAGGTTACCCCAAAATGGGCAGATACGCAGTATTTT
CASSLGQVTPKWADTQYF
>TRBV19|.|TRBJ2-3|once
TGTGCCAGTAGGAAGACAGCCCCATCAGATACGCAGTATTTT
CASRKTAPSDTQYF
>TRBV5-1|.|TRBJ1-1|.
TGCGCCAGCAGCTTGGATATGGGGCAAAATACTGAAGCTTTCTTT
CASSLDMGQNTEAFF
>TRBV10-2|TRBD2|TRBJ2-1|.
TGCGCCAGCAGTGATGGGACTAGCGGATACAATGAGCAGTTCTTC
CASSDGTSGYNEQFF
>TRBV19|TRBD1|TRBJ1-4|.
TGTGCCAGTAGTACCCTCGGGACAGCAACTAATGAAAAACTGTTTTTT
CASSTLGTATNEKLFF
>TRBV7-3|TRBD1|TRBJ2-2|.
TGTGCCAGCAGCCCGGACAGGGGGTCGAACACCGGGGAGCTGTTTTTT
CASSPDRGSNTGELFF
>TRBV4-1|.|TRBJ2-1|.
TGCGCCAGCAGCCAAGGGCAGGGCCCCTACAATGAGCAGTTCTTC
CASSQGQGPYNEQFF
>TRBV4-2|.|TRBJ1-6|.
TGTGCCAGCAGGTCCGATGCAGATAATTCACCCCTCCACTTT
CASRSDADNSPLHF
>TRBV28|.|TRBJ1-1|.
TGTGCCAGCAGTTTGGCAAGGGGCCGCTCAGGTTGGACTGAAGCTTTCTTT
CASSLARGRSGWTEAFF
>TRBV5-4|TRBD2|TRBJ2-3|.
TGTGCCAGCAGCCCTGGGGGACTAGCGGGGGGCACAGATACGCAGTATTTT
CASSPGGLAGGTDTQYF
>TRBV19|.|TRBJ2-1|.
TGTGCCAGCCGACCGGGCGAGGGCTACAATGAGCAGTTCTTC
CASRPGEGYNEQFF
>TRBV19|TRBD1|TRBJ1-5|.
TGTGCCAGTAGTAACCACAGGGGGCCGTACCAGCCCCAGCATTTT
CASSNHRGPYQPQHF
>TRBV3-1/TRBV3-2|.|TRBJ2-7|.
TGTGCCAGCAGCCCCACGTTTGGACAGCGCTACGAGCAGTACTTC
CASSPTFGQRYEQYF
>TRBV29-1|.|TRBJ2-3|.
TGCAGCGTTGATGGGGAGTACGGCACAGATACGCAGTATTTT
CSVDGEYGTDTQYF
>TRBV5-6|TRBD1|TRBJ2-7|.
TGTGCCAGCAGTCAAGACAGGGCCGAGCAGTACTTC
CASSQDRAEQYF
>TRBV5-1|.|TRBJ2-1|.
TGCGCCAGCAGCTGGGCGGGCTCCTACAATGAGCAGTTCTTC
CASSWAGSYNEQFF
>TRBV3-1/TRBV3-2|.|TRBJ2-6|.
TGTGCCAGCAGCCCAACACCCGATGGGGCCAACGTCCTGACTTTC
CASSPTPDGANVLTF
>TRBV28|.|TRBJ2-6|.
TGTGCCAGCAGTTTACCAGGGTTACCTAACTCTGGGGCCAACGTCCTGACTTTC
CASSLPGLPNSGANVLTF
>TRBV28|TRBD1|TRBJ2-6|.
TGTGCCAGCAGCCTAGAGGGGGCGGAAGGGGCCAACGTCCTGACTTTC
CASSLEGAEGANVLTF
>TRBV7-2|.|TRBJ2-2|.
TGTGCCAGCACCCAGGGATCGGTGCCCGGGGAGCTGTTTTTT
CASTQGSVPGELFF
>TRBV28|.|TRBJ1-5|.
TGTGCCAGCAGTTTACTTGTAGGGGACAATCAGCCCCAGCATTTT
CASSLLVGDNQPQHF